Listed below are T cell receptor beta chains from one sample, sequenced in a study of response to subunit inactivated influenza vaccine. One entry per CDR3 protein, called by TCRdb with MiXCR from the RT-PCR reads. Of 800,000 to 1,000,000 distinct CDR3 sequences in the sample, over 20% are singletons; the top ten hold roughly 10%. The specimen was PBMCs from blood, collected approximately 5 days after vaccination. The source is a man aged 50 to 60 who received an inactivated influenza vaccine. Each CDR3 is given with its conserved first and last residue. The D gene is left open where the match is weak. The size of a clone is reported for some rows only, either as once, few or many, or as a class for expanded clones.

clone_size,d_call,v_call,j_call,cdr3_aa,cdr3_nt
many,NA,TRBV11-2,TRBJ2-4,CASSLGGRVDF,TGTGCCAGCAGCTTAGGGGGCAGGGTTGACTTC
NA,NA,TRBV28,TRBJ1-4,CASTLGGTEKLFF,TGTGCCAGCACCCTAGGGGGTACTGAAAAACTGTTTTTT
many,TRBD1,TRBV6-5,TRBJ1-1,CASSYSGQGTEAFF,TGTGCCAGCAGTTACTCGGGACAGGGAACTGAAGCTTTCTTT
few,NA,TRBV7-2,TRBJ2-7,CASSLAPAGRGSPSYEQYF,TGTGCCAGCAGCTTAGCTCCGGCCGGACGGGGGTCCCCCTCCTACGAGCAGTACTTC
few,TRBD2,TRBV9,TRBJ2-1,CASSVEGTSLAYEQFF,TGTGCCAGCAGCGTAGAGGGGACTAGTCTCGCCTATGAGCAGTTCTTC
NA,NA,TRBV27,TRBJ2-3,CASSSLALTSTDTQYF,TGTGCCAGCAGTTCCCTCGCCCTAACTAGCACAGATACGCAGTATTTT
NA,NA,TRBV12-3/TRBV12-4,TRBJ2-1,CASSITGQRVTAQFF,TGTGCCAGCAGTATAACCGGGCAGCGTGTGACTGCGCAGTTCTTC
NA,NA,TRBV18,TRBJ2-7,CASSPPTDYEQYF,TGTGCCAGCTCACCACCGACAGATTACGAGCAGTACTTC
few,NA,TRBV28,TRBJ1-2,CASTKAGGIGYGYTF,TGTGCCAGCACCAAGGCTGGGGGGATAGGGTATGGCTACACCTTC
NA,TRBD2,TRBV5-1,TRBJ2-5,CASSFPTSGEIETQYF,TGCGCCAGCAGCTTCCCCACTAGCGGGGAGATAGAGACCCAGTACTTC
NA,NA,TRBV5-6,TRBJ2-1,CASSLGVLGEQFF,TGTGCCAGCAGCTTGGGAGTTTTAGGTGAGCAGTTCTTC
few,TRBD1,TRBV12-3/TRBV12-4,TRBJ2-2,CASSSGQGVAGELFF,TGTGCCAGCAGTTCGGGACAGGGGGTCGCCGGGGAGCTGTTTTTT
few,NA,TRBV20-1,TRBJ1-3,CSAGSSSGNTIYF,TGCAGTGCTGGGTCTTCCTCTGGAAACACCATATATTTT
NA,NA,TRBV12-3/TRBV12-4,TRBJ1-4,CASSSSKGVEDEKLFF,TGTGCCAGCAGTTCATCCAAAGGGGTGGAGGATGAAAAACTGTTTTTT
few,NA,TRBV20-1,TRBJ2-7,CSAKLGRRRYEQYF,TGCAGTGCTAAATTAGGTCGAAGACGCTACGAGCAGTACTTC
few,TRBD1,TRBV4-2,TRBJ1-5,CASSTRQGDYQPQHF,TGTGCCAGCAGCACTCGACAGGGGGACTATCAGCCCCAGCATTTT
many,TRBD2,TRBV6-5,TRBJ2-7,CASSYDTSGYEQYF,TGTGCCAGCAGTTACGACACTAGCGGCTACGAGCAGTACTTC
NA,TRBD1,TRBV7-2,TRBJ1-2,CASSPGGQGFYTF,TGTGCCAGCAGCCCCGGGGGACAGGGGTTCTACACCTTC
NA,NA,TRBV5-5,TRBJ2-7,CASSWGVDTSYEQYF,TGTGCCAGCAGCTGGGGGGTGGACACATCCTACGAGCAGTACTTC
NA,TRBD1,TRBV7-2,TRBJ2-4,CASSLRTGENIQYF,TGTGCCAGCAGCTTAAGGACAGGGGAAAACATTCAGTACTTC
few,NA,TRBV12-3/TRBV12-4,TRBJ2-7,CATRSGVEQYF,TGTGCCACCCGGAGTGGGGTCGAGCAGTACTTC
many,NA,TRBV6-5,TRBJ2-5,CASSGHQETQYF,TGTGCCAGCAGCGGACACCAAGAGACCCAGTACTTC